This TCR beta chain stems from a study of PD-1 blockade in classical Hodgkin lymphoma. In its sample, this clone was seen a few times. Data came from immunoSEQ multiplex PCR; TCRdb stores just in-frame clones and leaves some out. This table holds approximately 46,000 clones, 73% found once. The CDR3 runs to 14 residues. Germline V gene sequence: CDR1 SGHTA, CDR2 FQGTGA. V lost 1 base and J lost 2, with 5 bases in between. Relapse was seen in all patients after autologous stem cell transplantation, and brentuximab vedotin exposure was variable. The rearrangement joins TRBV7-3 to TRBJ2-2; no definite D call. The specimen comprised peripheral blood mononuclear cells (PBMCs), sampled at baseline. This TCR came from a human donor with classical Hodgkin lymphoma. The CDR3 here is CASSLNLNTGELFF. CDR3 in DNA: TGTGCCAGCAGCTTAAACCTTAACACCGGGGAGCTGTTTTTT.